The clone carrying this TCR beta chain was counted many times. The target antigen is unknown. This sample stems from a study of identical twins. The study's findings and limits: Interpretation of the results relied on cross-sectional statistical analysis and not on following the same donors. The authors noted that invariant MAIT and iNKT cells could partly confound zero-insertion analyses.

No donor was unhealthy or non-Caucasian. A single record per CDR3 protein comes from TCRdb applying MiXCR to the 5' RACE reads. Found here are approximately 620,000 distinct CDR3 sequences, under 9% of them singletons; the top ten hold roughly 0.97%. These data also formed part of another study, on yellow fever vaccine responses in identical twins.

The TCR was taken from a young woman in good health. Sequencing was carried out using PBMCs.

CDR3 coding DNA: TGTGCCAGCAGCCTCCACGGCTACGAGCAGTACTTC. Translation: CASSLHGYEQYF. The chain links TRBV12-3 or TRBV12-4 to TRBJ2-7, with D unresolved. There are 12 residues in the CDR3. V lost 6 bases and J lost 3, with 9 bases in between.